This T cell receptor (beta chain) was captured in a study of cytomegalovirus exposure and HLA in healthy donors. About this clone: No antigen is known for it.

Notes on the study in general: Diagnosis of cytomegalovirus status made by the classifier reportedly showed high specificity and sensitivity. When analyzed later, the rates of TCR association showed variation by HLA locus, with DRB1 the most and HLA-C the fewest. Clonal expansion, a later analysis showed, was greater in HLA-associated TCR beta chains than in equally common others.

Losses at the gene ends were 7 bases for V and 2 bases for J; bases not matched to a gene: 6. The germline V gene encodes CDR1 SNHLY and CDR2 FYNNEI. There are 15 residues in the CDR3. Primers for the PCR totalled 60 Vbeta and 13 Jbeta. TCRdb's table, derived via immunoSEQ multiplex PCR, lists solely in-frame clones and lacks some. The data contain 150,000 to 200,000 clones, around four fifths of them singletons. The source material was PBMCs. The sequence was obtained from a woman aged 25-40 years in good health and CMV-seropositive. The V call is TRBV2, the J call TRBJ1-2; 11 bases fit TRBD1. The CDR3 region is CASKGTGGMNYGYTF. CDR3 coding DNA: TGTGCCAGCAAAGGGACAGGGGGGATGAACTATGGCTACACCTTC.